The present entry profiles one T cell receptor beta chain with its context. Trimming shortened V by 5 bases and J by 2 bases, and 19 bases separated the two germline ends. Germline V CDR1 and CDR2: SEHNR, FQNEAQ (reference sequence). The CDR3 is made up of 16 amino acids. There were TCR beta CDR3 regions amplified from RNA transcripts. The HTBI set primed first-round TCR CDR3 RT-PCR. TCRdb re-called the multiplex PCR reads with MiXCR, one entry per CDR3 protein. The data show hundreds of thousands of distinct CDR3 sequences, approximately 16% seen once. The data originate from a study of T cells in Graves' hyperthyroidism and ophthalmopathy.

This TCR was recovered from a woman aged 18-29 years with Graves' hyperthyroidism. The material sequenced was blood. The chain recombines TRBV7-9 with TRBJ2-7, with unresolved D. The CDR3 nucleotides are TGTGCCAGCAGCCAAGAATACCTGAACAGCGCCTACGAGCAGTACTTC. Amino acid sequence: CASSQEYLNSAYEQYF. The entire variable domain, with the rest obtained from reference TRBV7-9 and TRBJ2-7, is as follows: DTGVSQNPRHKITKRGQNVTFRCDPISEHNRLYWYRQTLGQGPEFLTYFQNEAQLEKSRLLSDRFSAERPKGSFSTLEIQRTEQGDSAMYLCASSQEYLNSAYEQYFGPGTRLTVT.